The 32 T cell receptor beta chains below come from one sample, sequenced in a study of T-cell memory formation after mild COVID-19 (dated by TCRdb to about 2021). The library was generated by 5' RACE. Sequencing was carried out with an Illumina NovaSeq 6000. Clones were called with MiXCR by TCRdb after fastp trimmed the public reads at Q25, and only in-frame beta chains were retained. Each CDR3 protein appears once, grouped with its most common genes and DNA. The sample profile shows roughly 600,000 distinct CDR3 sequences; roughly 18% of them were found once. Of the sample, approximately 12% falls within the top ten clones. Sequences were obtained from PBMCs or a T cell subset sorted from them (not recorded which). All receptors come from an adult woman who had mild COVID-19 (a few samples of this study predate the infection). The sample titles of this study are shuffled in the database, so cell type and time point are left out; the donor was told from shared clones.

This clonotype was found a few times. V gene TRBV2 combines with J gene TRBJ1-1; D ambiguous. The CDR3 is 13 residues long. CDR1 is SNHLY, CDR2 FYNNEI, per germline. V was trimmed by 3 bases and J by 11 bases, leaving 16 bases between them. The CDR3 sequence: CASSESLPPRAFF. The CDR3 DNA reads as TGTGCCAGCAGTGAGTCGTTACCCCCTCGCGCTTTCTTT.

This clonotype occurred a few times. This rearrangement joins TRBV5-1 to TRBJ2-3; maybe TRBD2 (6 bases). The germline V and J ends were trimmed by 0 bases and 7 bases, with 15 bases remaining between them. The CDR3 has 15 amino acids. Germline values: CDR1 SGHRS, CDR2 YFSETQ. The CDR3 region has the DNA TGCGCCAGCAGCTTGGGGGAGGACGGGGGACATACGCAGTATTTT. It is translated as CASSLGEDGGHTQYF.

The table lists this clonotype with a few counts. The chain recombines TRBV7-3 with TRBJ2-5; tentative D call: TRBD2 (6 bases). The CDR3 sequence is 14 residues long. Looked up from germline, CDR1 is SGHTA and CDR2 is FQGTGA. The V end lost 2 bases, the J end lost 5 bases, and 12 bases lay between the germline ends. CDR3 coding DNA: TGTGCCAGCAGCTTAGGCGGGAATTTGGAGACCCAGTACTTC. Protein product: CASSLGGNLETQYF.

This clonotype was picked up a small number of times. This chain connects TRBV6-5 to TRBJ2-2, with 9 bases lining up with TRBD2. The CDR3 contains 18 residues. Trimming removed 5 bases from V and 4 bases from J; junction bases left unmatched: 14. The germline gives CDR1 MNHEY, CDR2 SVGAGI. CDR3 bases: TGTGCCAGCAGTCGCCAACCCGTTAGCGGGAGAAGCACCGGGGAGCTGTTTTTT. This translates into CASSRQPVSGRSTGELFF.

This clonotype appeared a few times. The chain carries TRBV15 and TRBJ2-7; no definite D call. This CDR3 region has 13 residues. The V gene's germline CDR1 is LNHNV and CDR2 YYDKDF (reference sequence). V lost 1 base, J lost 6 bases, and 10 bases lay in between. The CDR3 reads CATSRASRGEQYF. The CDR3 DNA sequence: TGTGCCACCAGCAGAGCGAGTCGTGGCGAGCAGTACTTC.

This clonotype was observed at least ten times. The chain carries TRBV7-8 and TRBJ2-7; TRBD2 aligns across 16 bases. J was trimmed by 1 base and V by 5 bases; bases with no gene match: 5. The germline V gene has CDR1 SGHVS and CDR2 FQNEAQ. The CDR3 runs to 17 residues. The CDR3 coding sequence is TGTGCCAGCAGCCCTGGGACTAGCGGGGGGGCTTCCTACGAGCAGTACTTC. Translation: CASSPGTSGGASYEQYF. The variable domain in full, completed from reference TRBV7-8 and TRBJ2-7, reads GAGVSQSPRYKVAKRGQDVALRCDPISGHVSLFWYQQALGQGPEFLTYFQNEAQLDKSGLPSDRFFAERPEGSVSTLKIQRTQQEDSAVYLCASSPGTSGGASYEQYFGPGTRLTVT.

This clonotype showed up just a few times. The chain recombines TRBV3-1 with TRBJ2-7; 8 bases line up with TRBD2. The CDR3 contains 17 residues. V lost 4 bases and J lost 5; bases outside the gene matches: 16. Germline V gene lookup returns CDR1 LGHDT and CDR2 YNNKEL (reference sequence). CDR3 loop: CASSLLDGAGEVHEQYF. The CDR3 DNA follows: TGTGCCAGCAGCCTCTTGGACGGAGCGGGGGAGGTCCACGAGCAGTACTTC.

In DNA, the CDR3 is TGTGCCAGCAGCCCAGCCGTGGGAGGGGGCAACTATGGCTACACCTTC. Protein product: CASSPAVGGGNYGYTF. V is TRBV11-3 and J is TRBJ1-2, with 7 bases fitting TRBD1. The germline CDR1 and CDR2 sequences are SGHNT and YENEEA. V shed 5 bases, J shed 2 bases, and the junction held 11 bases outside the gene matches. The CDR3 length is 16 residues.

This clonotype was picked up a small number of times. The V and J genes are TRBV12-3 or TRBV12-4 and TRBJ2-3; D is ambiguous. V was trimmed by 5 bases and J by 5 bases, leaving 14 bases between them. The CDR3 sequence is 14 residues long. This CDR3 is CASSLAPAVDTQYF. The CDR3, as DNA: TGTGCCAGCAGTCTTGCCCCGGCGGTAGATACGCAGTATTTT.

This clonotype was seen just once. The genes are TRBV3-1 and TRBJ2-5; D is ambiguous. There are 14 residues in the CDR3. The germline CDR1 and CDR2 sequences are LGHDT and YNNKEL (reference sequence). With 4 bases removed from V and 5 bases from J, the gap between germline ends came to 14 bases. The CDR3 sequence: CASSRPARFETQYF. The CDR3 nucleotides read TGTGCCAGCAGCCGACCGGCCCGATTTGAGACCCAGTACTTC.

This clonotype was detected only a few times. CDR3 bases: TGTGCCAGCATTAGGTCTCAGGGGATGAACACTGAAGCTTTCTTT. Its protein is CASIRSQGMNTEAFF. The J gene is TRBJ1-1, the V gene TRBV12-3 or TRBV12-4; a possible D gene is TRBD1 (6 bases). The CDR3 spans 15 residues. Trimming removed 7 bases from V and 0 bases from J, with 15 bases in between.

V gene TRBV7-2 combines with J gene TRBJ2-3, with D perhaps assigned TRBD1 or TRBD2 (5 bases each). Trimming took off 5 bases at V and 2 bases at J, with 23 bases between the two ends. The germline V gene encodes CDR1 SGHTA and CDR2 FQGNSA. CDR3 length: 18 residues. Written as DNA, the CDR3 is TGTGCCAGCAGCCAACGTGGAGGCAGGGACCATTTCACAGATACGCAGTATTTT. As protein: CASSQRGGRDHFTDTQYF.

This clonotype was counted between two and nine times. The CDR3 loop reads CASSWWGLGDSYNEQFF. The CDR3 DNA is TGTGCCAGCAGTTGGTGGGGTTTGGGGGACTCCTACAATGAGCAGTTCTTC. The rearrangement uses TRBV6-2 or TRBV6-3 and TRBJ2-1; D tentatively reads TRBD1 or TRBD2 (5 bases each). This CDR3 comprises 17 residues. The ends were cut back, 4 bases at V and 0 bases at J, with 16 bases in the middle. Germline V gives CDR1 MNHEY, CDR2 SVGEGT.

The chain carries TRBV5-4 and TRBJ2-1; D may be TRBD1 or TRBD2 (5 bases each). Germline CDR1 is SGHNT and CDR2 is YYREEE (reference sequence). V was cut by 1 base and J by 6 bases, with 14 bases left in between. The CDR3 runs 15 residues. CDR3 in amino acids: CASSLNQGVPNEQFF. The CDR3 coding sequence is TGTGCCAGCAGCTTGAACCAGGGAGTACCCAATGAGCAGTTCTTC.

This clonotype has more than one count but fewer than ten. The rearrangement joins TRBV20-1 to TRBJ2-1; TRBD2 agrees at 9 bases. V dropped 2 bases and J dropped 3; count of bases not matched to a gene: 2. CDR3 length: 14 amino acids. The V gene's germline CDR1 is DFQATT and CDR2 SNEGSKA (reference sequence). The CDR3 region is CSARSSGDYNEQFF. CDR3 in DNA: TGCAGTGCTAGATCTAGCGGGGACTACAATGAGCAGTTCTTC.

This clonotype was observed a handful of times. The chain combines TRBV3-1 with TRBJ2-1; TRBD2 might be the D (6 bases). The CDR3 runs to 14 residues. Trimming shortened V by 4 bases and J by 9 bases, and 16 bases separated the two germline ends. The germline gives CDR1 LGHDT, CDR2 YNNKEL (reference sequence). CDR3 nucleotides: TGTGCCAGCAGCCGATCTGTTCGGGGGAGTGAGCAGTTCTTC. Translating gives CASSRSVRGSEQFF.

This chain uses TRBV2 with TRBJ2-1; D is ambiguous. The CDR3 totals 14 residues. Germline CDR1 SNHLY, CDR2 FYNNEI. The V gene lost 5 bases and the J gene lost 5 bases, with 13 bases spanning the gap. CDR3 protein: CASSIEAANNEQFF. The CDR3, as DNA: TGTGCCAGCAGTATAGAGGCAGCTAACAATGAGCAGTTCTTC. The variable domain in full, completed from reference TRBV2 and TRBJ2-1, reads EPEVTQTPSHQVTQMGQEVILRCVPISNHLYFYWYRQILGQKVEFLVSFYNNEISEKSEIFDDQFSVERPDGSNFTLKIRSTKLEDSAMYFCASSIEAANNEQFFGPGTRLTVL.

The V call is TRBV10-1, the J call TRBJ2-7, with D perhaps TRBD1 or TRBD2 (5 bases each). The V end lost 7 bases, the J end lost 3 bases, and 19 bases lay between the germline ends. Germline-derived CDR1 and CDR2 are WNHNN and SYGVQD (reference sequence). The CDR3 has 15 amino acids. CDR3 loop: CASTPRDRGIYEQYF. The CDR3 DNA is TGCGCCAGCACCCCCCGGGACCGAGGCATCTACGAGCAGTACTTC.

The chain employs TRBV19 and TRBJ1-5; D is unresolved. CDR1 and CDR2 from the germline V gene are LNHDA and SQIVND (reference sequence). This CDR3 is 13 amino acids long. Trimming removed 5 bases from V and 0 bases from J, with 5 bases in between. CDR3: CASSSNSNQPQHF. In DNA form, the CDR3 reads TGTGCCAGTAGTTCCAATAGCAATCAGCCCCAGCATTTT.

This clonotype was counted between two and nine times. The gene calls are TRBV5-6 and TRBJ1-5; 8 bases map to TRBD1. J lost 6 bases, V lost 0 bases, and 5 bases had no gene match. Germline assignment: CDR1 SGHDT and CDR2 YYEEEE. This CDR3 has 15 residues. CDR3 DNA sequence: TGTGCCAGCAGCTTGGCAGGGGGCGCGGGTCAGCCCCAGCATTTT. Its protein is CASSLAGGAGQPQHF.

A few counts support this clonotype. The J gene is TRBJ2-7, the V gene TRBV7-8; a weak D match, TRBD2 (6 bases). The germline V and J ends were trimmed by 0 bases and 0 bases, with 12 bases remaining between them. This CDR3 is 16 amino acids long. Looked up from germline, CDR1 is SGHVS and CDR2 is FQNEAQ. CDR3 region: CASSLAEGFSSYEQYF. The CDR3 DNA is TGTGCCAGCAGCTTAGCGGAGGGGTTCAGCTCCTACGAGCAGTACTTC.

This chain links TRBV6-6 with TRBJ2-5; D uncertain. Trimming removed 7 bases from V and 5 bases from J, with 17 bases in between. Germline assignment: CDR1 MNHNY and CDR2 SVGAGI (reference sequence). This CDR3 has 14 amino acids. DNA for the CDR3: TGTGCCAGCAAAACATCTGGGCAAGGGGAGACCCAGTACTTC. Amino acid sequence: CASKTSGQGETQYF.

The V gene is TRBV29-1, the J gene TRBJ2-7; unclear D gene. The CDR3 totals 12 residues. Germline CDR1 is SQVTM and CDR2 is ANQGSEA. V gave up 4 bases and J gave up 1 base, with 8 bases separating them. CDR3: CSVVTESYEQYF. The CDR3 DNA follows: TGCAGCGTTGTAACAGAATCCTACGAGCAGTACTTC.

This clonotype was seen more than once but under ten times. The chain recombines TRBV12-3 or TRBV12-4 with TRBJ2-7, with 7 bases fitting TRBD1. CDR3 length equals 15 residues. The junction had 11 bases not matched to a gene; V was cut back by 5 bases and J by 4 bases. The CDR3 sequence: CASSQTRDSGYEQYF. CDR3 coding DNA: TGTGCCAGCAGTCAAACACGGGACAGCGGTTACGAGCAGTACTTC.

This clonotype occurred a few times. The V call is TRBV25-1, the J call TRBJ2-7; D gene uncertain. V lost 4 bases and J 2 bases, leaving 12 bases between the germline ends. CDR3 length: 14 amino acids. Germline V gene lookup returns CDR1 MGHDK and CDR2 SYGVNS. CDR3 in DNA: TGTGCCAGCAGTGCCCCACACAATCCCTACGAGCAGTACTTC. Amino acids: CASSAPHNPYEQYF.

This clonotype has just a few counts. The chain is built from TRBV18 and TRBJ2-2; the match to TRBD1 covers 10 bases. The CDR3 runs 17 residues. Germline V CDR1 and CDR2: KGHSH, LQKENI. V gave up 3 bases and J gave up 3 bases; unmatched junction bases: 7. The CDR3 region has the DNA TGTGCCAGCTCACCGCGACAGGGGGCAATCGACACCGGGGAGCTGTTTTTT. Translation gives CASSPRQGAIDTGELFF.

This clonotype was counted a few times. The rearrangement joins TRBV6-1 to TRBJ2-7; perhaps TRBD1 as D (6 bases). V was cut by 8 bases and J by 5 bases, with 22 bases left in between. Germline-derived CDR1 and CDR2 are MNHNS and SASEGT. This CDR3 is 15 amino acids long. The CDR3 DNA reads as TGTGCCAGCGAAAGAGGGGCAGGGGCGGACGACGAGCAGTACTTC. Translation gives CASERGAGADDEQYF.

The chain recombines TRBV10-3 with TRBJ2-6; D tentatively fits TRBD1 or TRBD2 (6 bases each). The length of the CDR3 is 14 residues. Germline values: CDR1 ENHRY, CDR2 SYGVKD. V was trimmed by 8 bases and J by 4 bases, leaving 12 bases between them. The CDR3 loop is CAILTGAGANVLTF. CDR3 coding DNA: TGTGCCATCCTAACGGGGGCCGGGGCCAACGTCCTGACTTTC.

The chain is built from TRBV29-1 and TRBJ1-1; a possible D gene is TRBD1 (5 bases). Trimming cost V 4 bases and J 4 bases, with 25 bases left between them. The CDR3 is 17 residues long. Germline V gene sequence: CDR1 SQVTM, CDR2 ANQGSEA. CDR3 nucleotide sequence: TGCAGCGTTGCGGGCCAGGGATTTGGGTTGTCGAGCACTGAAGCTTTCTTT. Its protein product is CSVAGQGFGLSSTEAFF.

This chain joins TRBV29-1 and TRBJ2-3; weak D call: TRBD1 (6 bases). This CDR3 has 13 amino acids. In germline, CDR1 is SQVTM, CDR2 ANQGSEA. Trimming stripped 4 bases from V and 2 bases from J, with 10 bases between. CDR3: CSVAEGVTDTQYF. The CDR3 DNA sequence: TGCAGCGTTGCTGAGGGGGTCACAGATACGCAGTATTTT.

This chain joins TRBV11-1 and TRBJ1-5, with D possibly TRBD1 on 6 matching bases. This CDR3 has 13 amino acids. Looked up from germline, CDR1 is SGHAT and CDR2 is FQDESV (reference sequence). Between the trimmed V and J ends, which lost 1 base and 12 bases, there was a span of 13 bases. CDR3 bases: TGTGCCAGCAGCTTAGAGGGGGGGAGCCACCAGCATTTT. Translating gives CASSLEGGSHQHF.

This clonotype was seen a handful of times. The chain has TRBV7-2 and TRBJ1-5, with 11 positions matching TRBD1. In germline, CDR1 is SGHTA, CDR2 FQGNSA. This CDR3 has 15 residues. The J segment lost 5 bases and the V segment lost 1 base, leaving 1 base of the junction unmatched. The CDR3: CASSLGDRGDQPQHF. The CDR3 DNA sequence: TGTGCCAGCAGCTTAGGGGACAGGGGGGATCAGCCCCAGCATTTT.